This entry lists 20 T cell receptor beta chains sequenced from one sample in a study of sequential checkpoint blockade in melanoma. Described treatment: randomized to nivolumab then ipilimumab (arm A) or the reverse (arm B). Profiled with immunoSEQ multiplex PCR; TCRdb holds only in-frame clones, not every one. Of fewer than 40,000 clones in the sample, 88% are singletons; the top ten hold 12%. Sequenced material: CD8+ T cells sorted from blood (inferred from file names), taken from a patient given nivolumab and ipilimumab in sequence. The receptors stem from a human donor with melanoma.

The chain couples TRBV25-1 to TRBJ2-7; D is possibly TRBD1 (5 bases). The V end lost 1 base, the J end lost 5 bases, and 9 bases lay between the germline ends. Germline CDR1 reads MGHDK; CDR2 reads SYGVNS. CDR3 size: 13 residues. The CDR3 bases are TGTGCCAGCAGTGAATGGGGCAGGGACGAGCAGTACTTC. This translates into CASSEWGRDEQYF.

The CDR3 region has the DNA TGTGCCAGCAGCTTACGGCCCGGACAGGGTACAGTCTATGAGCAGTTCTTC. It encodes CASSLRPGQGTVYEQFF. The V gene is TRBV11-2, the J gene TRBJ2-1, with 8 bases that match TRBD1. This CDR3 region has 17 residues. Germline-derived CDR1 and CDR2 are SGHAT and FQNNGV. V trimming: 2 bases; J trimming: 8 bases; junction bases outside the gene matches: 14.

This sequence joins TRBV28 and TRBJ1-5; a weak D match, TRBD1 (6 bases). The CDR3 runs 16 residues. Trimming shortened V by 4 bases and J by 0 bases, and 13 bases separated the two germline ends. The germline CDR1 and CDR2 sequences are MDHEN and SYDVKM. The CDR3 loop reads CASSYGAGDSNQPQHF. The CDR3 DNA is TGTGCCAGCAGTTACGGGGCAGGGGATAGCAATCAGCCCCAGCATTTT. Looking up the rest from reference TRBV28 and TRBJ1-5 gives the full variable domain: DVKVTQSSRYLVKRTGEKVFLECVQDMDHENMFWYRQDPGLGLRLIYFSYDVKMKEKGDIPEGYSVSREKKERFSLILESASTNQTSMYLCASSYGAGDSNQPQHFGDGTRLSIL.

The chain has TRBV7-8 and TRBJ1-2; 10 nucleotides match TRBD1. This CDR3 region has 16 residues. V shed 2 bases and J 6 bases; nucleotides not matched to a gene: 9. Looked up from germline, CDR1 is SGHVS and CDR2 is FQNEAQ. The CDR3 bases are TGTGCCAGCAGCTTATATCGGCTGGGGACAGGGGATGGCTACACCTTC. This sequence encodes CASSLYRLGTGDGYTF.

V is TRBV10-1 and J is TRBJ1-5; 9 bases match TRBD1. The length of the CDR3 is 15 residues. The V gene end was trimmed by 6 bases and the J gene end by 7 bases; junction bases not matched to a gene: 10. CDR1 is WNHNN, CDR2 SYGVQD, per germline (reference sequence). In DNA, the CDR3 is TGCGCCAGCAGCTTTCCGGGACAGGGTATACAGCCCCAGCATTTT. It encodes CASSFPGQGIQPQHF.

V and J are TRBV27 and TRBJ2-1, with D unresolved. The germline V and J ends were trimmed by 5 bases and 5 bases, with 7 bases remaining between them. The CDR3 totals 12 residues. In germline, CDR1 is MNHEY, CDR2 SMNVEV (reference sequence). CDR3 loop: CASSPRNNEQFF. DNA of the CDR3: TGTGCCAGCAGTCCCAGAAACAATGAGCAGTTCTTC.

This chain links TRBV19 with TRBJ2-1; D might be TRBD2 (6 bases). The CDR3 runs 17 residues. Deletions cut 2 bases from V and 2 bases from J, with 16 bases between. Germline assignment: CDR1 LNHDA and CDR2 SQIVND (reference sequence). CDR3 nucleotides: TGTGCCAGTAGTATAATTGGTACGACGGGGGCCTACAATGAGCAGTTCTTC. Translating gives CASSIIGTTGAYNEQFF.

This chain uses TRBV6-6 with TRBJ2-2, with TRBD1 matching over 7 bases. With 2 bases clipped from V and 2 bases from J, the junction kept 5 bases outside the gene matches. The CDR3 runs 16 residues. Germline V CDR1 and CDR2: MNHNY, SVGAGI (reference sequence). The CDR3 protein is CASSYTWTGNTGELFF. The CDR3 region has the DNA TGTGCCAGCAGTTACACTTGGACAGGCAACACCGGGGAGCTGTTTTTT.

The chain recombines TRBV10-2 with TRBJ1-1; a possible D gene is TRBD1 (5 bases). V was trimmed by 6 bases and J by 4 bases, leaving 12 bases between them. In germline, CDR1 is WSHSY, CDR2 SAAADI. The CDR3 loop spans 13 amino acids. CDR3 in amino acids: CASSELGGTEAFF. CDR3 coding DNA: TGCGCCAGCAGCGAATTGGGGGGCACTGAAGCTTTCTTT.

The chain links TRBV7-2 to TRBJ2-3, with 9 bases that match TRBD2. Per the germline V gene, CDR1 is SGHTA and CDR2 is FQGNSA. The CDR3 covers 15 residues. V lost 5 bases, J lost 6 bases, and 9 bases stayed unmatched. The CDR3 region has the DNA TGTGCCAGCAGCCGGACTAGCGTCGTAACTGATACGCAGTATTTT. Translated, it gives CASSRTSVVTDTQYF.

V usage is TRBV4-3 and J usage is TRBJ2-6, with TRBD1 matching 10 bases. The length of the CDR3 is 18 residues. The germline CDR1 and CDR2 sequences are LGHNA and YSLEER. V dropped 5 bases and J dropped 0; count of bases not matched to a gene: 7. Here the CDR3 reads CASSTGTGASSGANVLTF. CDR3 nucleotide sequence: TGCGCCAGCAGCACCGGGACAGGGGCCAGCTCTGGGGCCAACGTCCTGACTTTC.

This rearrangement joins TRBV27 to TRBJ1-3; no definite D call. The length of the CDR3 is 15 residues. CDR1 MNHEY and CDR2 SMNVEV come from the germline V gene (reference sequence). V lost 2 bases and J 2 bases, leaving 10 bases between the germline ends. The CDR3 loop reads CASSLGGTPGNTIYF. DNA of the CDR3: TGTGCCAGCAGTTTAGGTGGCACACCTGGAAACACCATATATTTT.

The V and J genes are TRBV29-1 and TRBJ1-1, with D tentatively TRBD1 (6 bases). This CDR3 spans 12 amino acids. Germline-derived CDR1 and CDR2 are SQVTM and ANQGSEA. With 6 bases removed from V and 8 bases from J, the gap between germline ends came to 16 bases. In nucleotides, the CDR3 is TGCAGCGTCGTTACAGGGAGCGCCGAAGCTTTCTTT. Translated: CSVVTGSAEAFF.

The chain uses TRBV14 and TRBJ2-1; TRBD2 matches at 10 bases. The junction had 3 bases not matched to a gene; V was cut back by 4 bases and J by 6 bases. This CDR3 is built from 14 residues. From germline, CDR1 is SGHDN and CDR2 FVKESK. DNA of the CDR3: TGTGCCAGCAGCCCGGGACTAGCGCCCAATGAGCAGTTCTTC. It yields the protein CASSPGLAPNEQFF.

V is TRBV6-1 and J is TRBJ2-2, with 9 bases fitting TRBD1. Germline CDR1 and CDR2: MNHNS and SASEGT. V dropped 1 base and J dropped 6; count of bases not matched to a gene: 0. The CDR3 length is 14 residues. The CDR3 nucleotides are TGTGCCAGCAGTGAAGGGACAGGGGCCGGGGAGCTGTTTTTT. This translates into CASSEGTGAGELFF.

This chain uses TRBV7-9 with TRBJ2-7; TRBD1 might be the D (6 bases). Germline-derived CDR1 and CDR2 are SEHNR and FQNEAQ (reference sequence). The germline V and J ends were trimmed by 5 bases and 2 bases, with 28 bases remaining between them. This CDR3 region has 19 residues. CDR3 sequence: CASSRVGGKGVARAYEQYF. The CDR3, as DNA: TGTGCCAGCAGCCGGGTCGGTGGGAAGGGGGTCGCCCGGGCCTACGAGCAGTACTTC.

The rearrangement joins TRBV7-9 to TRBJ2-6; 10 nucleotides match TRBD1. Germline assignment: CDR1 SEHNR and CDR2 FQNEAQ (reference sequence). The CDR3 extends over 18 amino acids. J lost 4 bases, V lost 6 bases, and 12 bases had no gene match. The CDR3 DNA sequence: TGTGCCAGCAGTCAAACACCGGGACAGGGGCCCGGGGCCAACGTCCTGACTTTC. The encoded protein is CASSQTPGQGPGANVLTF.

As regards this clone: Other DNA sequences of this sample code for an identical CDR3. J is TRBJ1-2 and V is TRBV28; D not resolved. Trimming took off 6 bases at V and 8 bases at J, with 19 bases between the two ends. Germline V gives CDR1 MDHEN, CDR2 SYDVKM. The CDR3 runs 14 residues. The CDR3 here is CASRERVGFMGYTF. The CDR3 nucleotides are TGTGCCAGCAGGGAACGGGTCGGGTTTATGGGCTACACCTTC.

The J gene is TRBJ1-2, the V gene TRBV9; weak D call: TRBD1 (6 bases). The CDR3 is made up of 18 amino acids. Trimming shortened V by 1 base and J by 6 bases, and 25 bases separated the two germline ends. Germline assignment: CDR1 SGDLS and CDR2 YYNGEE. For the CDR3, the DNA is TGTGCCAGCAGCGTATCCGGACAGCCCGTCCCAACTTTGGATGGCTACACCTTC. Its protein is CASSVSGQPVPTLDGYTF.

This chain joins TRBV7-6 and TRBJ1-5, with D perhaps TRBD1 (5 bases). This CDR3 has 14 amino acids. V dropped 5 bases and J dropped 4 bases, with 12 bases sitting between them. The V gene's germline CDR1 is SGHVS and CDR2 FNYEAQ. CDR3: CASSVGSGNQPQHF. The CDR3 DNA is TGTGCCAGCAGCGTTGGGTCAGGGAATCAGCCCCAGCATTTT.